One and the same sample provided the 27 T cell receptor beta chains below, sequenced in a study of immune characterization of retroperitoneal liposarcoma. In TCRdb, the PCR reads were re-called with MiXCR into one record per CDR3 protein. The data contain over 10,000 distinct CDR3 sequences, about half of them singletons. The sequenced material came from tumor tissue. These receptors were obtained from a female donor with retroperitoneal liposarcoma.

The V gene is TRBV27, the J gene TRBJ2-7; tentatively, D is TRBD1 (5 bases). V was pared by 2 bases and J by 3 bases, with 8 bases between. This CDR3 has 13 amino acids. CDR1 is MNHEY and CDR2 is SMNVEV in the germline V gene (reference sequence). The CDR3 is CASSLGAVYEQYF. The CDR3 DNA reads as TGTGCCAGCAGTTTAGGGGCTGTCTACGAGCAGTACTTC.

To note about this clonotype: This may stem from a read error, because a much larger clone lies one nucleotide away. The chain links TRBV7-2 to TRBJ2-2; tentative D call: TRBD2 (5 bases). CDR1 SGHTA and CDR2 FQGNSA come from the germline V gene. This CDR3 is 15 amino acids long. The CDR3 spells CASSSEGGNTGEQFF. As DNA, the CDR3 is TGTGCCAGCAGCTCCGAGGGTGGGAACACCGGGGAGCAGTTTTTT. Full variable domain (remainder filled in from reference TRBV7-2 and TRBJ2-2): GAGVSQSPSNKVTEKGKDVELRCDPISGHTALYWYRQSLGQGLEFLIYFQGNSAPDKSGLPSDRFSAERTGGSVSTLTIQRTQQEDSAVYLCASSSEGGNTGEQFFGEGSRLTVL.

Of note for this clonotype: Mismatch with germline at one junction end may stem from a read error. The rearrangement links TRBV27 to TRBJ2-4; D call uncertain. The DNA matches TRBJ2-7 better at its end, which makes the J call doubtful. Germline CDR1 is MNHEY and CDR2 is SMNVEV (reference sequence). The CDR3 spans 14 residues. The CDR3: CASGLKPDPYEQYF. CDR3 nucleotide sequence: TGTGCCAGCGGTTTAAAACCCGATCCCTACGAGCAGTACTTC.

The genes are TRBV7-2 and TRBJ2-3, with D maybe TRBD1 (5 bases). V was pared by 5 bases and J by 0 bases, with 9 bases between. The germline CDR1 and CDR2 sequences are SGHTA and FQGNSA. This CDR3 is 14 amino acids long. CDR3 amino acids: CASSARASTDTQYF. The DNA of the CDR3 is TGTGCCAGCAGCGCCAGGGCCAGCACAGATACGCAGTATTTT.

The chain has TRBV6-1 and TRBJ2-1, with D perhaps matching TRBD1 (5 bases). Trimming pared 7 bases from V and 1 base from J, leaving 8 bases between. There are 13 residues in the CDR3. From germline, CDR1 is MNHNS and CDR2 SASEGT. The CDR3 DNA follows: TGTGCCAGCAAAAGGGGTTCCTACAATGAGCAGTTCTTC. Translation gives CASKRGSYNEQFF.

This clonotype showed up just a few times. The chain employs TRBV6-1 and TRBJ1-4, with TRBD1 matching over 10 bases. V was pared by 7 bases and J by 8 bases, with 4 bases of the junction left unmatched. This CDR3 is 13 amino acids long. CDR1 and CDR2 (germline): MNHNS, SASEGT. The CDR3 spells CASTRQGAEKLFF. The DNA for the CDR3 is TGTGCCAGCACCAGACAGGGGGCGGAAAAACTGTTTTTT.

This clonotype was observed a few times. The rearrangement links TRBV27 to TRBJ2-7; D gene unclear. From germline, CDR1 is MNHEY and CDR2 SMNVEV (reference sequence). This CDR3 contains 14 residues. Trimming removed 5 bases from V and 0 bases from J, with 11 bases in between. For the CDR3, the DNA is TGTGCCAGCAGTCTGACCTCTAACTCCTACGAGCAGTACTTC. Encoded protein: CASSLTSNSYEQYF.

This clonotype was observed a handful of times. The chain links TRBV28 to TRBJ2-1, with a tentative D call TRBD2 (5 bases). The CDR3 sequence is 13 residues long. The germline V and J ends were trimmed by 5 bases and 9 bases, with 14 bases remaining between them. The germline V gene encodes CDR1 MDHEN and CDR2 SYDVKM. The CDR3 sequence is CASSPLLVGEQFF. The DNA for the CDR3 is TGTGCCAGCAGTCCCCTACTAGTTGGTGAGCAGTTCTTC.

This clonotype was detected ten times or more. This chain links TRBV6-1 with TRBJ2-1, with D perhaps TRBD2 (7 bases). Per the germline V gene, CDR1 is MNHNS and CDR2 is SASEGT. V dropped 5 bases and J dropped 0 bases, with 11 bases sitting between them. This CDR3 is built from 15 residues. The CDR3 loop is CASSSAGASYNEQFF. CDR3 nucleotide sequence: TGTGCCAGCAGTTCTGCGGGGGCCTCCTACAATGAGCAGTTCTTC.

This clonotype was counted a single time. V is TRBV6-5 and J is TRBJ1-1, with D possibly TRBD1 on 5 matching bases. V lost 6 bases and J 2 bases, leaving 13 bases between the germline ends. The CDR3 sequence is 14 residues long. Germline assignment: CDR1 MNHEY and CDR2 SVGAGI. CDR3 amino acids: CASRTDTINTEAFF. Here the CDR3 DNA reads TGTGCCAGCAGAACGGACACAATCAACACTGAAGCTTTCTTT.

This chain joins TRBV7-2 and TRBJ2-5; 7 bases are shared with TRBD1. The germline V gene has CDR1 SGHTA and CDR2 FQGNSA. V was pared by 5 bases and J by 2 bases, with 5 bases of the junction left unmatched. There are 14 residues in the CDR3. The CDR3 nucleotides read TGTGCCAGCAGCCGGTCGGGACAGCAAGAGACCCAGTACTTC. It codes for CASSRSGQQETQYF.

V usage is TRBV5-6 and J usage is TRBJ2-1, with TRBD2 matching over 7 bases. The junction had 22 bases not matched to a gene; V was cut back by 4 bases and J by 6 bases. From germline, CDR1 is SGHDT and CDR2 YYEEEE. The CDR3 sequence is 19 residues long. In DNA, the CDR3 is TGTGCCAGCAGCCCTCTGCACCCGATAGCGGGTTCCACCTCCAATGAGCAGTTCTTC. Amino acid sequence: CASSPLHPIAGSTSNEQFF.

This clonotype showed up many times. V usage is TRBV27 and J usage is TRBJ2-2; no definite D call. From germline, CDR1 is MNHEY and CDR2 SMNVEV (reference sequence). Deletions cut 3 bases from V and 4 bases from J, with 15 bases between. This CDR3 comprises 16 residues. CDR3 region: CASSLLFGSGTGELFF. The CDR3 DNA follows: TGTGCCAGCAGTTTGCTATTCGGATCGGGCACCGGGGAGCTGTTTTTT.

The chain combines TRBV6-5 with TRBJ2-3; 7 nucleotides agree with TRBD2. J was trimmed by 6 bases and V by 2 bases; bases with no gene match: 11. The CDR3 loop spans 16 amino acids. The germline V gene encodes CDR1 MNHEY and CDR2 SVGAGI. CDR3 loop: CASSYGGGVVGDTQYF. CDR3 coding DNA: TGTGCCAGCAGTTACGGTGGGGGGGTCGTCGGGGATACGCAGTATTTT.

Concerning this clonotype: Relative to the germline gene, one junction end is altered; a read error may explain this. The chain employs TRBV7-6 and TRBJ2-2, with D maybe TRBD1 (7 bases). This CDR3 region has 16 residues. Germline values: CDR1 SGHVS, CDR2 FNYEAQ. The CDR3 loop is CASSQRGRPNTGGLFF. Written as DNA, the CDR3 is TGTGCCAGCAGCCAAAGGGGGCGTCCGAACACCGGGGGGCTGTTTTTT.

By its share, this clonotype is medium-sized. V and J are TRBV7-2 and TRBJ2-3, with TRBD1 identical over 7 bases. Looked up from germline, CDR1 is SGHTA and CDR2 is FQGNSA. The CDR3 is 15 residues long. V was clipped by 2 bases and J by 2 bases; unmatched bases: 4. The CDR3 DNA reads TGTGCCAGCAGCTTAAGGGGGCAAGCCACAGATACGCAGTATTTT. The encoded protein is CASSLRGQATDTQYF.

The chain joins TRBV12-3 or TRBV12-4 to TRBJ2-5, with D unresolved. Near its end, the DNA agrees better with TRBJ2-7, so the J call may be wrong. CDR3 length: 18 residues. The DNA of the CDR3 is TGTGCCAGCAGTTTCCCCCCCCCCCCGCGAGGCGGCGGATACGAGCAGTACTTC. Translating gives CASSFPPPPRGGGYEQYF.

The V and J genes are TRBV11-3 and TRBJ1-3; D not certain. V shed 5 bases and J shed 0 bases, with 11 bases lying between them. Germline V lookup: CDR1 SGHNT, CDR2 YENEEA. This CDR3 comprises 15 residues. The CDR3 loop is CASSRGVNSGNTIYF. The CDR3, as DNA: TGTGCCAGCAGCCGCGGGGTAAACTCTGGAAACACCATATATTTT.

This chain links TRBV6-8 with TRBJ2-5; D not certain. V dropped 0 bases and J dropped 5 bases, with 10 bases sitting between them. The CDR3 runs to 14 residues. Germline assignment: CDR1 MNHGY and CDR2 SAAAGT. Here the CDR3 DNA reads TGTGCCAGCAGTTACTCGAACGGCGAGGAGACCCAGTACTTC. Protein sequence: CASSYSNGEETQYF.

The chain joins TRBV6-1 to TRBJ2-3; TRBD2 is a possible D gene (6 bases). The V gene's germline CDR1 is MNHNS and CDR2 SASEGT. CDR3 size: 14 residues. The V gene lost 3 bases and the J gene lost 3 bases, with 10 bases spanning the gap. CDR3 sequence: CASSDRLATDTQYF. The CDR3 bases are TGTGCCAGCAGTGATCGGCTAGCGACAGATACGCAGTATTTT.

This clonotype is categorized as medium-sized. The chain employs TRBV6-1 and TRBJ2-3, with D hard to call. There are 11 residues in the CDR3. Germline V gives CDR1 MNHNS, CDR2 SASEGT. Trimming shortened V by 6 bases and J by 6 bases, and 7 bases separated the two germline ends. The CDR3 coding sequence is TGTGCCAGCAGGAGGAGTGATACGCAGTATTTT. Protein: CASRRSDTQYF.

The chain is built from TRBV7-6 and TRBJ2-3; D gene uncertain. Trimming removed 3 bases from V and 0 bases from J, with 4 bases in between. The CDR3 contains 13 residues. CDR1 SGHVS and CDR2 FNYEAQ come from the germline V gene. The CDR3 loop reads CASSFFSTDTQYF. The CDR3 DNA sequence: TGTGCCAGCAGCTTTTTCAGCACAGATACGCAGTATTTT. Looking up the rest from reference TRBV7-6 and TRBJ2-3 gives the full variable domain: GAGVSQSPRYKVTKRGQDVALRCDPISGHVSLYWYRQALGQGPEFLTYFNYEAQQDKSGLPNDRFSAERPEGSISTLTIQRTEQRDSAMYRCASSFFSTDTQYFGPGTRLTVL.

In its sample, this clonotype is medium-sized. The chain links TRBV7-2 to TRBJ2-3, with TRBD2 matching 15 bases. CDR1 and CDR2 (germline): SGHTA, FQGNSA. This CDR3 spans 17 amino acids. J was trimmed by 9 bases and V by 3 bases; bases with no gene match: 10. The CDR3 region is CASSFGTSGRQGETQYF. Written as DNA, the CDR3 is TGTGCCAGCAGCTTTGGGACTAGCGGGAGGCAGGGGGAAACGCAGTATTTT.

This clonotype was counted only a few times. CDR3 sequence reads: CASSTQSLAEAYEQYF. CDR3 in DNA: TGTGCCAGCAGTACTCAATCGCTAGCGGAGGCCTACGAGCAGTACTTC. The gene calls are TRBV27 and TRBJ2-1; 7 nucleotides agree with TRBD2. The J call may be faulty, since TRBJ2-7 better matches the DNA end. The CDR3 is 16 residues long. CDR1 is MNHEY and CDR2 is SMNVEV in the germline V gene (reference sequence).

V is TRBV7-8 and J is TRBJ2-1, with D hard to call. The CDR3 is 14 amino acids. Germline CDR1 and CDR2: SGHVS and FQNEAQ. Trimming left V 7 bases short and J 10 bases short, with 20 bases between. Here the CDR3 reads CASTPTRTEYEQFF. The CDR3 coding sequence is TGTGCCAGCACCCCGACCCGGACGGAGTACGAGCAGTTCTTC.

This clonotype appeared a few times. The V gene is TRBV6-1, the J gene TRBJ2-1; D remains unclear. The CDR3 sequence is 15 residues long. Germline assignment: CDR1 MNHNS and CDR2 SASEGT. The V and J ends lost 4 bases and 2 bases respectively, with 12 bases between them. CDR3 residues: CASSVSPPAYNEQFF. As DNA, the CDR3 is TGTGCCAGCAGTGTGAGCCCGCCGGCCTACAATGAGCAGTTCTTC.

This clonotype is judged medium-sized. The chain couples TRBV7-2 to TRBJ2-1, with TRBD2 matching 10 bases. Near its end, the DNA agrees better with TRBJ2-7, so the J call may be wrong. Germline V CDR1 and CDR2: SGHTA, FQGNSA. The CDR3 length is 16 residues. The CDR3 sequence is CASSLKGGTSDYEQYF. CDR3 DNA: TGTGCCAGCAGCTTAAAGGGAGGGACTAGCGACTACGAGCAGTACTTC.